This TCR beta chain stems from a study of CD8+ T cells in alopecia areata. For the study at large: Severity scores in treated patients reflected the percentage of scalp affected.

Germline V gene lookup returns CDR1 MGHRA and CDR2 YSYEKL. The CDR3 is 16 amino acids. The V end lost 1 base, the J end lost 0 bases, and 11 bases lay between the germline ends. Treatment meaning: oral pan-JAK inhibitor, 5-10 mg twice daily. TCR sequencing used cDNA made by reverse transcription of extracted RNA. Produced via immunoSEQ multiplex PCR; TCRdb's table is partial and in-frame only. The sample lists fewer than 250,000 clones, 45% to 65% occurring once. Specimen: CD4+ T cells sorted from blood, collected at week 4, from a patient treated with tofacitinib. This sequence joins TRBV4-1 and TRBJ2-3; D is tentatively TRBD1 or TRBD2 (6 bases each). The TCR originated in a human donor with alopecia areata. CDR3 protein: CASSQGRGTSTDTQYF. CDR3 coding DNA: TGCGCCAGCAGCCAAGGAAGGGGGACTAGCACAGATACGCAGTATTTT.